This TCR beta chain was sequenced for a study of response to subunit inactivated influenza vaccine. Study findings and constraints: A suggestion made by the authors is that each seasonal influenza vaccination recruits few new T cells.

TCRdb fed the RT-PCR reads into MiXCR, producing one record per CDR3 protein. The sample lists 450,000 to 600,000 distinct CDR3 sequences; around 8% were seen once. This clonotype has just a few counts. The antigen remains unidentified. The TCR was taken from a man aged 45 to 70 who received an inactivated influenza vaccine. The source material was PBMCs from blood, sampled about 23 months after vaccination.

The CDR3 bases are TGCGCCAGCAGCTGGTCCGGGGGGAGAGAGACCCAGTACTTC. Its translation: CASSWSGGRETQYF. This chain joins TRBV5-1 and TRBJ2-5; 7 positions agree with TRBD2. Germline lookup yields CDR1 SGHRS and CDR2 YFSETQ. With 3 bases clipped from V and 4 bases from J, the junction kept 6 bases outside the gene matches. This CDR3 spans 14 amino acids.